These T cell receptor beta chains were read from a single sample in a study of early T cells in non-severe SARS-CoV-2 infection. TCRdb redid the calling of the 5' RACE reads with MiXCR, one entry per CDR3 protein. In the table there are some 40,000 distinct CDR3 sequences, roughly 5.3% of which are singletons. The specimen was whole blood. These receptors were taken from an adult who was a healthcare worker with PCR-confirmed SARS-CoV-2 infection or an uninfected control (not recorded which). The CDR3 runs from the conserved cysteine through the conserved F or W. Fields, in order: CDR3 protein, CDR3 DNA, J gene, V gene, D gene, clone size. D genes are given only for firm matches. Rows may omit the clone size; those that give it use once, few, many or a size class.

CDR3aa: CASSPDRTETQYF; CDR3nt: TGTGCCAGCAGCCCTGACAGGACAGAGACCCAGTACTTC; j_gene: TRBJ2-5; v_gene: TRBV7-6; d_gene: .; abundance: many
CDR3aa: CASSLASGDSPLHF; CDR3nt: TGTGCCAGCAGCTTAGCGTCAGGGGATTCACCCCTCCACTTT; j_gene: TRBJ1-6; v_gene: TRBV7-9; d_gene: .; abundance: many
CDR3aa: CASSQGLAASSQETQYF; CDR3nt: TGTGCCAGCAGCCAGGGACTAGCAGCCAGCAGTCAAGAGACCCAGTACTTC; j_gene: TRBJ2-5; v_gene: TRBV7-2; d_gene: TRBD2; abundance: many
CDR3aa: CSASDGRNQPQHF; CDR3nt: TGCAGTGCTAGCGACGGCCGCAATCAGCCCCAGCATTTT; j_gene: TRBJ1-5; v_gene: TRBV20-1; d_gene: .; abundance: many
CDR3aa: CSAQKTGRYEQYF; CDR3nt: TGCAGTGCTCAGAAGACAGGGAGGTACGAGCAGTACTTC; j_gene: TRBJ2-7; v_gene: TRBV20-1; d_gene: .; abundance: many
CDR3aa: CASSYVAGDSETQYF; CDR3nt: TGTGCCAGCAGCTACGTAGCGGGAGACTCAGAGACCCAGTACTTC; j_gene: TRBJ2-5; v_gene: TRBV11-1; d_gene: TRBD2; abundance: many
CDR3aa: CAWSLTNTEAFF; CDR3nt: TGTGCCTGGAGCTTGACAAACACTGAAGCTTTCTTT; j_gene: TRBJ1-1; v_gene: TRBV30; d_gene: .; abundance: few
CDR3aa: CASSPMAALSEAFF; CDR3nt: TGTGCCAGCAGTCCAATGGCAGCGCTAAGTGAAGCTTTCTTT; j_gene: TRBJ1-1; v_gene: TRBV12-3/TRBV12-4; d_gene: .; abundance: .
CDR3aa: CASSERGSPFF; CDR3nt: TGTGCCAGCAGTGAACGGGGGTCTCCGTTCTTC; j_gene: TRBJ2-1; v_gene: TRBV6-1; d_gene: .; abundance: many
CDR3aa: CAISDGAVNIQYF; CDR3nt: TGTGCCATCAGTGATGGGGCAGTCAACATTCAGTACTTC; j_gene: TRBJ2-4; v_gene: TRBV10-3; d_gene: .; abundance: many
CDR3aa: CASSRDREETQYF; CDR3nt: TGTGCCAGCAGCCGGGACAGGGAAGAGACCCAGTACTTC; j_gene: TRBJ2-5; v_gene: TRBV6-1; d_gene: TRBD1; abundance: many
CDR3aa: CAWTKDGLGHTEAFF; CDR3nt: TGTGCCTGGACCAAGGACGGGTTGGGACACACTGAAGCTTTCTTT; j_gene: TRBJ1-1; v_gene: TRBV30; d_gene: .; abundance: many
CDR3aa: CASSLGQGAKTEAFF; CDR3nt: TGTGCCAGCAGTTTAGGACAGGGGGCGAAAACTGAAGCTTTCTTT; j_gene: TRBJ1-1; v_gene: TRBV12-3/TRBV12-4; d_gene: TRBD1; abundance: many
CDR3aa: CASSLSNEKLFF; CDR3nt: TGTGCCAGCAGTTTATCTAATGAAAAACTGTTTTTT; j_gene: TRBJ1-4; v_gene: TRBV28; d_gene: .; abundance: .
CDR3aa: CASSSLAGGRDTQYF; CDR3nt: TGTGCCAGCAGCTCACTAGCGGGGGGGCGAGATACGCAGTATTTT; j_gene: TRBJ2-3; v_gene: TRBV7-3; d_gene: TRBD2; abundance: many
CDR3aa: CSVEWVGDRGPEAFF; CDR3nt: TGCAGCGTTGAATGGGTAGGGGACAGGGGGCCTGAAGCTTTCTTT; j_gene: TRBJ1-1; v_gene: TRBV29-1; d_gene: TRBD1; abundance: .
CDR3aa: CASSLGGIGYNEQFF; CDR3nt: TGTGCCAGCAGCTTGGGCGGGATAGGGTACAATGAGCAGTTCTTC; j_gene: TRBJ2-1; v_gene: TRBV7-3; d_gene: .; abundance: many
CDR3aa: CASSSTTTDTQYF; CDR3nt: TGCGCCAGCAGCTCCACCACCACAGATACGCAGTATTTT; j_gene: TRBJ2-3; v_gene: TRBV5-1; d_gene: .; abundance: many
CDR3aa: CASRKGLNTDTQYF; CDR3nt: TGTGCCAGCAGGAAAGGGTTGAACACAGATACGCAGTATTTT; j_gene: TRBJ2-3; v_gene: TRBV6-5; d_gene: .; abundance: many
CDR3aa: CASSLPDREEQFF; CDR3nt: TGTGCCAGCAGTTTACCGGACAGGGAGGAGCAGTTCTTC; j_gene: TRBJ2-1; v_gene: TRBV28; d_gene: TRBD1; abundance: .
CDR3aa: CSARDNIHNEQFF; CDR3nt: TGCAGTGCTAGAGATAACATCCACAATGAGCAGTTCTTC; j_gene: TRBJ2-1; v_gene: TRBV20-1; d_gene: .; abundance: many
CDR3aa: CASSPGQSYEQYF; CDR3nt: TGTGCCAGCAGTCCCGGACAGAGCTACGAGCAGTACTTC; j_gene: TRBJ2-7; v_gene: TRBV12-3/TRBV12-4; d_gene: .; abundance: many
CDR3aa: CASSQVGQGADGYTF; CDR3nt: TGCGCCAGCAGCCAAGTGGGACAGGGGGCGGATGGCTACACCTTC; j_gene: TRBJ1-2; v_gene: TRBV4-3; d_gene: TRBD1; abundance: many
CDR3aa: CASSEVGDTQYF; CDR3nt: TGTGCCAGCAGTGAAGTGGGCGATACGCAGTATTTT; j_gene: TRBJ2-3; v_gene: TRBV2; d_gene: .; abundance: few
CDR3aa: CASSLWASGIDTQYF; CDR3nt: TGTGCCAGCAGCTTATGGGCTAGCGGAATAGATACGCAGTATTTT; j_gene: TRBJ2-3; v_gene: TRBV7-2; d_gene: TRBD2; abundance: many
CDR3aa: CASSEIIMNTEAFF; CDR3nt: TGTGCCAGCAGTGAAATCATTATGAACACTGAAGCTTTCTTT; j_gene: TRBJ1-1; v_gene: TRBV6-1; d_gene: .; abundance: few
CDR3aa: CASSYGRGQTQYF; CDR3nt: TGTGCCAGCAGTTACGGCAGGGGACAGACCCAGTACTTC; j_gene: TRBJ2-5; v_gene: TRBV6-2/TRBV6-3; d_gene: .; abundance: .
CDR3aa: CASSWADGSYEQYF; CDR3nt: TGCGCCAGCAGCTGGGCCGACGGATCCTACGAGCAGTACTTC; j_gene: TRBJ2-7; v_gene: TRBV5-1; d_gene: .; abundance: many
CDR3aa: CASSTPSSGGSTDTQYF; CDR3nt: TGTGCCAGCAGCACCCCATCTAGCGGGGGAAGCACAGATACGCAGTATTTT; j_gene: TRBJ2-3; v_gene: TRBV7-9; d_gene: TRBD2; abundance: few
CDR3aa: CATSDRDRGTQYF; CDR3nt: TGTGCCACCAGTGATCGGGACAGGGGTACGCAGTATTTT; j_gene: TRBJ2-3; v_gene: TRBV24-1; d_gene: TRBD1; abundance: many
CDR3aa: CASSLEPGQVNTEAFF; CDR3nt: TGTGCCAGCAGCTTGGAACCGGGACAGGTGAACACTGAAGCTTTCTTT; j_gene: TRBJ1-1; v_gene: TRBV5-4; d_gene: TRBD1; abundance: many
CDR3aa: CSALKAGERNQPQHF; CDR3nt: TGCAGTGCCCTCAAAGCCGGAGAGAGGAATCAGCCCCAGCATTTT; j_gene: TRBJ1-5; v_gene: TRBV20-1; d_gene: .; abundance: many
CDR3aa: CASSLGTSQPQHF; CDR3nt: TGTGCCAGCAGCTTAGGCACCTCCCAGCCCCAGCATTTT; j_gene: TRBJ1-5; v_gene: TRBV7-8; d_gene: .; abundance: many